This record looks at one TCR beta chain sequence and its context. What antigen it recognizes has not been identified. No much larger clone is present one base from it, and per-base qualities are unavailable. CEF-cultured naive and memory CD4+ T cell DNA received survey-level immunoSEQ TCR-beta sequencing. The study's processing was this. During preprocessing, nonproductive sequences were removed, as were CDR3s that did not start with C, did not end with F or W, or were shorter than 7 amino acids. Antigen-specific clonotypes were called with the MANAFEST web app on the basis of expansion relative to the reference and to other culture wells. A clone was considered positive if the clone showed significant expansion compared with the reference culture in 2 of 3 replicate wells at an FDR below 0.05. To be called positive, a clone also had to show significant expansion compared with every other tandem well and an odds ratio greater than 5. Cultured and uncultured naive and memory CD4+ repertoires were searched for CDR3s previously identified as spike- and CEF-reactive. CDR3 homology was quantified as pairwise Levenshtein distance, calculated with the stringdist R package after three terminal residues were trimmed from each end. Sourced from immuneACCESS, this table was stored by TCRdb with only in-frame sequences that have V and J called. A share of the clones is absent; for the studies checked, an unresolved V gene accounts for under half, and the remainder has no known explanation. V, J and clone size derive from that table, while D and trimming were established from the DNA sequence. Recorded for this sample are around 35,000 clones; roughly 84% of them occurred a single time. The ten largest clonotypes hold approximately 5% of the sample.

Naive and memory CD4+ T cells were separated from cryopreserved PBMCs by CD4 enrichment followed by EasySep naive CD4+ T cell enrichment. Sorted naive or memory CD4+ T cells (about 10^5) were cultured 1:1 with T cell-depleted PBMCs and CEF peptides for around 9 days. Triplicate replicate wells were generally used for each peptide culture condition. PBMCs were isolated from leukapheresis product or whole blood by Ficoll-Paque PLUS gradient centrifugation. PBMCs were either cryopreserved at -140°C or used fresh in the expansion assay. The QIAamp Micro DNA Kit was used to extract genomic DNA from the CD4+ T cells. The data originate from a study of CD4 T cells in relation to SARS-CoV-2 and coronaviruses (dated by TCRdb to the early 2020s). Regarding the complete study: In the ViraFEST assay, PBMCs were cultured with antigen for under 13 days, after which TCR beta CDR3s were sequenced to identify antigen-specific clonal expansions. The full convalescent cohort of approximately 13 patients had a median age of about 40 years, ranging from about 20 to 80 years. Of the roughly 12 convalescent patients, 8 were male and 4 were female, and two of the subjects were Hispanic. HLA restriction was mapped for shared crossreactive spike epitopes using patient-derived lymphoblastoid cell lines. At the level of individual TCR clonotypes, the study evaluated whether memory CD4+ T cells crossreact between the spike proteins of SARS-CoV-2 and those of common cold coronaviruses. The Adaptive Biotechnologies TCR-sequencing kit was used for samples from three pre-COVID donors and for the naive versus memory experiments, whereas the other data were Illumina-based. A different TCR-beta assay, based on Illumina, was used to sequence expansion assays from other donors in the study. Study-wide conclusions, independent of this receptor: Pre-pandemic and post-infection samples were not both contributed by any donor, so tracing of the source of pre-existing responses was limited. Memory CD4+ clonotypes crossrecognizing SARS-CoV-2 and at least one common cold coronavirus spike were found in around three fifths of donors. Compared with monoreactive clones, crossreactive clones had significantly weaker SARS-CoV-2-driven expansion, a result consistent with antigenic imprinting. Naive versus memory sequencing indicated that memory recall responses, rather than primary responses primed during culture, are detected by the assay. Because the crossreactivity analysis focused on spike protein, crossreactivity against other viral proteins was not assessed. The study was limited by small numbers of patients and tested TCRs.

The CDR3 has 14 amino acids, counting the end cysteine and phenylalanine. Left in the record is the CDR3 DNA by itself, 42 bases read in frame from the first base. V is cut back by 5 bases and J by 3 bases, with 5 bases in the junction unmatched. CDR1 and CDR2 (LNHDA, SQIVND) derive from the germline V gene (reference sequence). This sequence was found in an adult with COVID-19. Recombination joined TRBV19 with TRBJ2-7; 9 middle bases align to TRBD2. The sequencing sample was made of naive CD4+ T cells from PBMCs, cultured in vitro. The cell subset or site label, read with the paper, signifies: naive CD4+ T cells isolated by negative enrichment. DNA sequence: TGTGCCAGTAGTCAGACTAGCGGTGGCTACGAGCAGTACTTC. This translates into CASSQTSGGYEQYF.